The rows below give T cell receptor beta chains drawn from one sample of a study of cytomegalovirus exposure and HLA in healthy donors. The repertoire was sequenced with immunoSEQ multiplex PCR; TCRdb's copy has only in-frame clones and lacks some. This repertoire shows some 150,000 clones, less than 85% found once; its top ten account for around 4%. Sequencing used PBMCs. All receptors come from a man in his forties or fifties in good health and CMV-seronegative. Both conserved end residues are part of each CDR3. The D gene is left open where the match is weak. Part of the rows lack a size; the others show once, few, many or a class for expanded clones.

cdr3_length j_call v_call clone_size d_call cdr3_aa cdr3_nt
16 TRBJ2-5 TRBV1 NA NA CTSSLRDRGGRETQYF TGCACCAGCAGCCTTAGGGATAGGGGGGGCCGCGAGACCCAGTACTTC
14 TRBJ2-3 TRBV11-2 NA NA CASSGDLLTDTQYF TGTGCCAGCAGCGGAGACCTACTCACAGATACGCAGTATTTT
13 TRBJ1-2 TRBV6-5 NA NA CATGQNINYGYTF TGTGCCACCGGACAGAACATAAACTATGGCTACACCTTC
15 TRBJ2-1 TRBV4-1 once TRBD2 CASSGVLAGELEQFF TGCGCCAGCAGTGGGGTCCTAGCGGGGGAGCTCGAGCAGTTCTTC
15 TRBJ2-7 TRBV6-1 NA TRBD2 CASSEMASGPYEQYF TGTGCCAGCAGTGAAATGGCTAGCGGCCCCTACGAGCAGTACTTC
15 TRBJ1-2 TRBV4-3 NA NA CASSQEARLNYGYTF TGCGCCAGCAGCCAAGAAGCAAGACTGAACTATGGCTACACCTTC
15 TRBJ2-5 TRBV6-1 NA NA CASSDPLLKGETQYF TGTGCCAGCAGTGATCCCTTGTTAAAGGGGGAGACCCAGTACTTC
17 TRBJ2-5 TRBV7-9 NA TRBD2 CASSLVAGTRNQETQYF TGTGCCAGCAGCTTAGTTGCTGGGACTAGAAATCAAGAGACCCAGTACTTC
12 TRBJ2-3 TRBV30 NA TRBD2 CAWAGDTDTQYF TGTGCCTGGGCGGGGGACACAGATACGCAGTATTTT
14 TRBJ2-7 TRBV30 NA TRBD2 CAWSGGWGGDEQYF TGTGCCTGGAGTGGGGGTTGGGGGGGAGACGAGCAGTACTTC
13 TRBJ1-2 TRBV7-9 NA TRBD1 CASSPRGLGGYTF TGTGCCAGCAGCCCCAGGGGGCTAGGAGGCTACACCTTC
12 TRBJ1-2 TRBV10-3 NA TRBD1 CAIRDRGRGYTF TGTGCCATCCGGGACAGGGGGCGAGGCTACACCTTC
15 TRBJ2-7 TRBV9 few TRBD1 CASSPFGTASYEQYF TGTGCCAGCAGCCCCTTCGGGACAGCCTCCTACGAGCAGTACTTC
15 TRBJ1-1 TRBV5-5 NA NA CASSLHRNMNTEAFF TGTGCCAGCAGCTTACACAGAAACATGAACACTGAAGCTTTCTTT
17 TRBJ1-2 TRBV9 NA TRBD1 CASSAQRPGQGAYGYTF TGTGCCAGCAGCGCCCAGCGGCCGGGACAGGGGGCCTATGGCTACACCTTC
17 TRBJ2-3 TRBV7-3 NA TRBD2 CASSLGVAGGRPDTQYF TGTGCCAGCAGCTTAGGGGTGGCGGGGGGGCGTCCAGATACGCAGTATTTT
16 TRBJ2-1 TRBV4-1 few TRBD2 CASSETMSGGRNEQFF TGCGCCAGCAGCGAGACCATGAGCGGGGGTAGGAATGAGCAGTTCTTC
15 TRBJ2-5 TRBV19 NA NA CASSIDGQNQETQYF TGTGCCAGTAGTATAGATGGACAGAATCAAGAGACCCAGTACTTC
17 TRBJ1-1 TRBV7-2 NA TRBD1 CASSLSGTGGLDTEAFF TGTGCCAGCAGCTTGTCCGGGACAGGGGGCCTTGACACTGAAGCTTTCTTT